The clone carrying this T cell receptor beta chain showed up just a few times. The sample is drawn from a study of blood T cells in healthy people across ages. Germline V gives CDR1 PRHDT, CDR2 FYEKMQ (reference sequence). The germline V and J ends were trimmed by 0 bases and 5 bases, with 11 bases remaining between them. The CDR3 spans 14 residues. Combining a sample-barcoded 5' primer with a J-beta primer mix, a second PCR ran for about 7 to 11 cycles. All cDNA molecules were each tagged by a template-switch adaptor with 12 random nucleotides. TCRdb re-analysed the 5' RACE reads in MiXCR, keeping a single row per CDR3 protein. The repertoire holds roughly 1 million distinct CDR3 sequences, with 20% to 25% as singletons. The data also belong to a second study, concerning T cells of mothers and their children. As that report states: The output of TCR recombination is shaped by thymic selection similarly in related and unrelated pairs. Compared with unrelated pairs, related mother-child pairs had slightly higher, non-significant overlap.

The chain couples TRBV13 to TRBJ2-7, with D hard to call. The sample consisted of blood. The TCR originated in a girl aged 2 to 10 in good health. The CDR3 loop reads CASSLGLRKDEQYF. In nucleotides, the CDR3 is TGTGCCAGCAGCTTAGGCCTTCGGAAAGACGAGCAGTACTTC. The full variable domain, rest sourced from reference TRBV13 and TRBJ2-7, is AAGVIQSPRHLIKEKRETATLKCYPIPRHDTVYWYQQGPGQDPQFLISFYEKMQSDKGSIPDRFSAQQFSDYHSELNMSSLELGDSALYFCASSLGLRKDEQYFGPGTRLTVT.